The next 25 T cell receptor beta chains were all read from a single sample in a study of blood T cell repertoires in COVID-19. The repertoire was sequenced with immunoSEQ multiplex PCR; TCRdb's copy has only in-frame clones and lacks some. In the table there are roughly 100,000 clones, 87% of which are singletons. The sequencing sample was made of peripheral blood. The source of these receptors is a man aged 45-60 years with active COVID-19.

In this sample, this clone turned up a few times. The rearrangement links TRBV7-2 to TRBJ2-7; D is possibly TRBD2 (5 bases). The CDR3 has 12 residues. Germline values: CDR1 SGHTA, CDR2 FQGNSA. V lost 6 bases, J lost 3 bases, and 9 bases lay in between. Here the CDR3 DNA reads TGTGCCAGCAGTTACAGCGGCTACGAGCAGTACTTC. Protein product: CASSYSGYEQYF.

This chain connects TRBV4-1 to TRBJ1-2, with D tentatively TRBD1 (6 bases). V shed 0 bases and J shed 4 bases, with 15 bases lying between them. CDR3 length: 16 amino acids. Germline-derived CDR1 and CDR2 are MGHRA and YSYEKL. CDR3 residues: CASSQEGARVVYGYTF. CDR3 nucleotide sequence: TGCGCCAGCAGCCAAGAGGGGGCCAGGGTAGTCTATGGCTACACCTTC.

This sequence joins TRBV2 and TRBJ1-2, with 10 bases identical to TRBD1. The CDR3 has 18 residues. Per the germline V gene, CDR1 is SNHLY and CDR2 is FYNNEI. Trimming removed 4 bases from V and 0 bases from J; junction bases left unmatched: 11. CDR3 protein: CASSAGWDRGISNYGYTF. The DNA for the CDR3 is TGTGCCAGCAGTGCGGGTTGGGACAGGGGAATTTCTAACTATGGCTACACCTTC.

There are a few counts of this clone. The chain links TRBV10-1 to TRBJ1-5, with D tentatively TRBD1 (6 bases). Trimming shortened V by 5 bases and J by 7 bases, and 12 bases separated the two germline ends. The germline CDR1 and CDR2 sequences are WNHNN and SYGVQD (reference sequence). This CDR3 spans 13 amino acids. The DNA for the CDR3 is TGCGCCAGCAGTTCCAGGGGCGGCCAGCCCCAGCATTTT. Its protein product is CASSSRGGQPQHF.

There are a few counts of this clone. This chain joins TRBV9 and TRBJ2-5; TRBD2 agrees at 11 bases. Looked up from germline, CDR1 is SGDLS and CDR2 is YYNGEE. The CDR3 runs 17 residues. With 0 bases clipped from V and 1 base from J, the junction kept 5 bases outside the gene matches. The CDR3 coding sequence is TGTGCCAGCAGCGTAGGGAGTAGCGGGGGGGTCCAAGAGACCCAGTACTTC. Translating it yields CASSVGSSGGVQETQYF.

This clone was seen a single time. The chain recombines TRBV2 with TRBJ2-7; no definite D call. The germline CDR1 and CDR2 sequences are SNHLY and FYNNEI. V dropped 6 bases and J dropped 6 bases, with 12 bases sitting between them. The CDR3 totals 12 residues. The chain's CDR3 is CASRRKNGEQYF. For the CDR3, the DNA is TGTGCCAGCAGGAGGAAGAATGGCGAGCAGTACTTC.

The rearrangement links TRBV7-2 to TRBJ1-2; the D gene is possibly TRBD1 (6 bases). Germline V gives CDR1 SGHTA, CDR2 FQGNSA. The CDR3 totals 15 residues. The ends were cut back, 4 bases at V and 4 bases at J, with 16 bases in the middle. As DNA, the CDR3 is TGTGCCAGCAGCTATCAGGGGCGCCGTGGCTATGGCTACACCTTC. Translating gives CASSYQGRRGYGYTF.

This clone was found a few times. The CDR3 reads CSVGQGARDTQYF. DNA for the CDR3: TGCAGCGTTGGACAGGGGGCTAGGGATACGCAGTATTTT. V gene TRBV29-1 combines with J gene TRBJ2-3; 10 positions agree with TRBD1. Germline values: CDR1 SQVTM, CDR2 ANQGSEA. Trimming cost V 4 bases and J 6 bases; bases outside gene matches: 4. The CDR3 consists of 13 residues.

The chain links TRBV6-5 to TRBJ1-4; 8 bases fit TRBD1. The ends lost 4 bases at V and 10 bases at J; junction bases unmatched: 11. CDR3 length: 15 residues. From germline, CDR1 is MNHEY and CDR2 SVGAGI. Written as DNA, the CDR3 is TGTGCCAGCAGTTCCACAGGGGGGAACCTCCCAAAACTGTTTTTT. Encoded protein: CASSSTGGNLPKLFF.

CDR3 nucleotides: TGTGCCAGCAGCGCCAACCCCTATATTCAGGGCCAAGAGACCCAGTACTTC. Amino acid sequence: CASSANPYIQGQETQYF. This chain connects TRBV9 to TRBJ2-5; weak D call: TRBD1 (5 bases). The CDR3 length is 17 residues. The germline V and J ends were trimmed by 3 bases and 1 base, with 19 bases remaining between them. Germline V lookup: CDR1 SGDLS, CDR2 YYNGEE.

This rearrangement joins TRBV5-6 to TRBJ1-1, with D possibly TRBD1 on 5 matching bases. Germline lookup yields CDR1 SGHDT and CDR2 YYEEEE. The CDR3 consists of 15 residues. Trimming shortened V by 4 bases and J by 1 base, and 14 bases separated the two germline ends. The DNA of the CDR3 is TGTGCCAGCAGCGCGTTACATCAGGGGAACACTGAAGCTTTCTTT. Residues: CASSALHQGNTEAFF.

CDR3 sequence (DNA): TGTGCCACCAACAGGGACGATAACGAGCAGTACTTC. It specifies CATNRDDNEQYF. J is TRBJ2-7 and V is TRBV2; tentative D call: TRBD1 (6 bases). The CDR3 runs 12 residues. V lost 10 bases and J 5 bases, leaving 15 bases between the germline ends. Germline CDR1 SNHLY, CDR2 FYNNEI.

The chain couples TRBV7-9 to TRBJ2-3; TRBD2 aligns across 14 bases. V shed 11 bases and J 4 bases; nucleotides not matched to a gene: 8. CDR1 is SEHNR and CDR2 is FQNEAQ in the germline V gene (reference sequence). The CDR3 sequence is 15 residues long. The CDR3 coding sequence is TGTGCCCCCGGGACTAGCGGGGGAGGCGCAGATACGCAGTATTTT. Translated, it gives CAPGTSGGGADTQYF.

The rearrangement joins TRBV6-5 to TRBJ1-1, with TRBD1 as a possible D gene (5 bases). CDR3 size: 14 residues. Germline CDR1 MNHEY, CDR2 SVGAGI. The V end was cut by 6 bases, the J end by 4 bases, with 15 bases between. CDR3 sequence (DNA): TGTGCCAGCAGAGGATCAGGCGGGGGCACTGAAGCTTTCTTT. It translates to CASRGSGGGTEAFF.

This clone was picked up one time. CDR3 DNA sequence: TGTGCCAGCAGCTTGACAGGGGGGGCCTACGAGCAGTACTTC. It encodes CASSLTGGAYEQYF. The J gene is TRBJ2-7, the V gene TRBV5-4; perhaps TRBD1 as D (8 bases). The CDR3 is 14 residues long. From germline, CDR1 is SGHNT and CDR2 YYREEE (reference sequence). V was cut by 1 base and J by 2 bases, with 10 bases left in between.

The V call is TRBV9, the J call TRBJ2-2; D not resolved. V gave up 3 bases and J gave up 6 bases, with 3 bases separating them. The CDR3 is 11 amino acids. Germline lookup yields CDR1 SGDLS and CDR2 YYNGEE. CDR3 sequence: CASSASGELFF. DNA for the CDR3: TGTGCCAGCAGCGCCTCCGGGGAGCTGTTTTTT.

CDR3 bases: TGTGCCAGCAGCAGAAACAGGGGGCACACTGAAGCTTTCTTT. Translation: CASSRNRGHTEAFF. The chain links TRBV16 to TRBJ1-1, with 9 bases that match TRBD1. CDR1 is KGHSY, CDR2 FQNENV, per germline. This CDR3 has 14 amino acids. J was trimmed by 3 bases and V by 5 bases; bases with no gene match: 4. The whole variable domain, filled in from reference TRBV16 and TRBJ1-1, reads GEEVAQTPKHLVRGEGQKAKLYCAPIKGHSYVFWYQQVLKNEFKFLISFQNENVFDETGMPKERFSAKCLPNSPCSLEIQATKLEDSAVYFCASSRNRGHTEAFFGQGTRLTVV.

The rearrangement joins TRBV5-1 to TRBJ2-2, with 11 bases fitting TRBD2. The CDR3 contains 16 residues. Trimming at V came to 1 base and at J to 6 bases, leaving 5 bases not matched to a gene. Per germline, CDR1 SGHRS and CDR2 YFSETQ. CDR3 sequence reads: CASSLIGSGGAGELFF. For the CDR3, the DNA is TGCGCCAGCAGCTTGATCGGTAGCGGGGGGGCCGGGGAGCTGTTTTTT.

V usage is TRBV5-4 and J usage is TRBJ1-1; D perhaps matches TRBD1 (6 bases). CDR1 is SGHNT and CDR2 is YYREEE in the germline V gene (reference sequence). The CDR3 extends over 18 amino acids. Trimming took off 2 bases at V and 1 base at J, with 21 bases between the two ends. CDR3 bases: TGTGCCAGCAGCTTAGACAGGTTAATCTCGTTTCCGAACACTGAAGCTTTCTTT. Its translation is CASSLDRLISFPNTEAFF.

The V gene is TRBV12-3 or TRBV12-4, the J gene TRBJ1-2; no definite D call. This CDR3 is built from 12 residues. Deletions cut 4 bases from V and 2 bases from J, with 5 bases between. The CDR3 is CASSSRNYGYTF. The CDR3 DNA follows: TGTGCCAGCAGTTCGCGGAACTATGGCTACACCTTC.

V gene TRBV6-2 or TRBV6-3 combines with J gene TRBJ1-1; 10 bases agree with TRBD1. Germline loops: CDR1 MNHEY, CDR2 SVGEGT. J lost 11 bases, V lost 2 bases, and 8 bases had no gene match. CDR3 length equals 14 residues. Here the CDR3 reads CASSYRQGASEAFF. The CDR3 bases are TGTGCCAGCAGTTACAGACAGGGGGCGTCGGAGGCTTTCTTT.

CDR3 sequence (DNA): TGTGCCAGCAGCCTATTAGCGGGGGGGTACAATGAGCAGTTCTTC. Translating gives CASSLLAGGYNEQFF. V is TRBV9 and J is TRBJ2-1; TRBD2 matches at 11 bases. Germline V gene data show CDR1 as SGDLS and CDR2 as YYNGEE. The CDR3 totals 15 residues. V was pared by 4 bases and J by 4 bases, with 4 bases of the junction left unmatched.

This chain connects TRBV2 to TRBJ1-2; unclear D gene. CDR1 and CDR2 from the germline V gene are SNHLY and FYNNEI. This CDR3 is 13 amino acids long. The V end was cut by 6 bases, the J end by 3 bases, with 11 bases between. The CDR3 DNA sequence: TGTGCCAGCAGGGAGGGCTTGGACTATGGCTACACCTTC. Its protein is CASREGLDYGYTF.

This clone occurred a few times. The chain recombines TRBV24-1 with TRBJ2-1; TRBD2 agrees at 10 bases. V dropped 2 bases and J dropped 3; count of bases not matched to a gene: 12. CDR3 size: 19 residues. Germline values: CDR1 KGHDR, CDR2 SFDVKD. The CDR3 bases are TGTGCCACCAGTGATTCCACAGCGGGGGGGACGGTAGGCTACAATGAGCAGTTCTTC. This gives the protein CATSDSTAGGTVGYNEQFF.

The V call is TRBV5-8, the J call TRBJ1-2; D possibly corresponds to TRBD1 (5 bases). The CDR3 sequence is 14 residues long. V was clipped by 0 bases and J by 3 bases, with 9 bases between them. Germline CDR1 SGHTS, CDR2 YDEGEE. CDR3 residues: CASSLAGLDYGYTF. CDR3 sequence (DNA): TGTGCCAGCAGCTTGGCAGGGCTAGACTATGGCTACACCTTC.